These T cell receptor beta chains were read from a single sample in a study of spatial heterogeneity in lung cancer. A single record per CDR3 protein comes from TCRdb applying MiXCR to the 5' RACE reads. The sample includes about 1,700 distinct CDR3 sequences, 20% seen only once; the top ten take less than 25%. Sample: lung tumor tissue, taken at surgery. Receptors originate from a male donor with early-stage non-small cell lung cancer. Each CDR3 is given with its conserved first and last residue. The order of the fields is V gene, D gene, J gene, clone size, CDR3 protein, CDR3 DNA. D genes are given only for firm matches. Some rows mark clone size as missing; the rest say once, few, many or name a class of expanded clone.

>TRBV7-9|NA|TRBJ2-7|medium-sized
CASSLVTLSSYEQYF
TGTGCCAGCAGCTTAGTTACTTTGAGCTCCTACGAGCAGTACTTC
>TRBV12-3/TRBV12-4|NA|TRBJ1-5|medium-sized
CASSPFTANQPQHF
TGTGCCAGCAGTCCCTTTACTGCAAATCAGCCCCAGCATTTT
>TRBV5-1|NA|TRBJ2-3|medium-sized
CASSAGEADTQYF
TGCGCCAGCAGCGCAGGAGAGGCAGATACGCAGTATTTT
>TRBV15|NA|TRBJ1-4|medium-sized
CATSRTPDMAEKLFF
TGTGCCACCAGCAGGACCCCGGATATGGCAGAAAAACTGTTTTTT
>TRBV28|NA|TRBJ1-5|medium-sized
CASSLEDQPQHF
TGTGCCAGCAGTTTAGAGGATCAGCCCCAGCATTTT
>TRBV28|NA|TRBJ2-5|large
CASGGNDGQETQYF
TGTGCCAGCGGAGGGAACGACGGGCAAGAGACCCAGTACTTC
>TRBV20-1|NA|TRBJ1-1|medium-sized
CSARDRRASTGTEAFF
TGCAGTGCTAGAGATAGAAGGGCCAGCACCGGCACTGAAGCTTTCTTT
>TRBV10-3|TRBD2|TRBJ2-5|few
CAIRRTSGEQGETQYF
TGTGCCATCAGGCGGACTAGCGGGGAGCAGGGGGAGACCCAGTACTTC
>TRBV7-9|NA|TRBJ2-2|medium-sized
CASSLRTRNTGELFF
TGTGCCAGCAGCTTGAGGACACGCAACACCGGGGAGCTGTTTTTT
>TRBV5-1|NA|TRBJ2-2|medium-sized
CASSLGTANTGELFF
TGCGCCAGCAGCTTAGGGACCGCGAACACCGGGGAGCTGTTTTTT
>TRBV20-1|TRBD2|TRBJ2-2|medium-sized
CSARDTSGSGTGELFF
TGCAGTGCTAGGGATACTAGCGGGAGTGGTACCGGGGAGCTGTTTTTT
>TRBV28|TRBD2|TRBJ2-1|medium-sized
CASSLSTSGSSYNEQFF
TGTGCCAGCAGTTTGAGTACTAGCGGGAGCTCCTACAATGAGCAGTTCTTC
>TRBV7-9|NA|TRBJ2-1|NA
CASSITGVVEQFF
TGTGCCAGCAGCATAACAGGAGTTGTTGAGCAGTTCTTC
>TRBV24-1|NA|TRBJ2-1|medium-sized
CATSGATGSYNEQFF
TGTGCCACCAGTGGCGCTACGGGCTCCTACAATGAGCAGTTCTTC
>TRBV30|TRBD2|TRBJ2-2|NA
CAWSGGGTGELFF
TGTGCCTGGAGCGGCGGGGGGACCGGGGAGCTGTTTTTT
>TRBV7-7|NA|TRBJ2-2|medium-sized
CASSLTGEAGELFF
TGTGCTAGCAGCTTAACAGGGGAGGCCGGGGAGCTGTTTTTT
>TRBV5-1|TRBD1|TRBJ2-1|medium-sized
CASSSHQGQYNNEQFF
TGCGCCAGCAGCTCCCATCAGGGACAGTATAACAATGAGCAGTTCTTC
>TRBV4-1|NA|TRBJ1-2|NA
CASSQEGADGGYTF
TGCGCCAGCAGCCAAGAGGGGGCCGATGGAGGCTACACCTTC
>TRBV9|TRBD1|TRBJ1-1|few
CASSGGQGRMEAFF
TGTGCCAGCAGCGGGGGACAGGGAAGAATGGAAGCTTTCTTT
>TRBV20-1|NA|TRBJ2-1|NA
CSARGIFSYNEQFF
TGCAGTGCCCGAGGTATATTCTCCTACAATGAGCAGTTCTTC
>TRBV4-1|NA|TRBJ1-2|large
CASSQGPGADYGYTF
TGCGCCAGCAGCCAAGGCCCGGGGGCAGACTATGGCTACACCTTC
>TRBV7-2|TRBD2|TRBJ2-1|large
CASSLTSGDGNNEQFF
TGTGCCAGCAGCTTAACTAGCGGGGATGGAAACAATGAGCAGTTCTTC
>TRBV7-8|NA|TRBJ2-3|medium-sized
CASSSVEGSDTQYF
TGTGCCAGCAGCTCGGTAGAGGGTTCAGATACGCAGTATTTT
>TRBV20-1|NA|TRBJ1-1|large
CSAPGRLGTEAFF
TGCAGTGCCCCAGGGAGGCTGGGAACTGAAGCTTTCTTT
>TRBV7-2|TRBD1|TRBJ1-4|medium-sized
CASSPPGTAYEKLFF
TGTGCCAGCAGCCCCCCCGGGACAGCTTATGAAAAACTGTTTTTT
>TRBV7-2|NA|TRBJ2-5|medium-sized
CASSRSRQTLDETQYF
TGTGCCAGCAGCCGTTCCCGGCAAACATTAGATGAGACCCAGTACTTC
>TRBV6-5|NA|TRBJ1-5|medium-sized
CASRGLSDQPQHF
TGTGCCAGCAGAGGGCTCAGTGATCAGCCCCAGCATTTT
>TRBV28|NA|TRBJ1-5|large
CASRIDRLSNQPQHF
TGTGCCAGCAGGATAGACAGGCTTAGCAATCAGCCCCAGCATTTT
>TRBV5-1|NA|TRBJ1-1|medium-sized
CASSLVQGRDTEAFF
TGCGCCAGCAGCTTGGTACAGGGCCGGGACACTGAAGCTTTCTTT
>TRBV3-1|NA|TRBJ2-2|large
CASSQEALLSNTGELFF
TGTGCCAGCAGCCAAGAGGCGCTCCTATCGAACACCGGGGAGCTGTTTTTT
>TRBV12-3/TRBV12-4|TRBD2|TRBJ2-1|medium-sized
CASSPITGGYNEQFF
TGTGCCAGCAGCCCTATCACGGGAGGCTACAATGAGCAGTTCTTC
>TRBV9|TRBD1|TRBJ1-1|few
CASSVFDRGSTEAFF
TGTGCCAGCAGCGTATTCGACAGGGGAAGCACTGAAGCTTTCTTT
>TRBV7-7|TRBD2|TRBJ2-1|medium-sized
CASSPTSGRAGEQFF
TGTGCTAGCAGCCCAACTAGCGGGAGGGCCGGCGAGCAGTTCTTC
>TRBV20-1|TRBD1|TRBJ1-5|medium-sized
CRVGTGGARSTQHF
TGCAGGGTCGGGACAGGGGGTGCCCGGAGCACCCAGCATTTT
>TRBV2|TRBD2|TRBJ2-1|few
CATHGLAGAYNEQFF
TGTGCTACCCATGGACTAGCGGGAGCCTACAATGAGCAGTTCTTC
>TRBV7-9|NA|TRBJ2-5|NA
CASSGGSQETQYF
TGTGCCAGCAGCGGGGGGTCACAAGAGACCCAGTACTTC
>TRBV27|TRBD1|TRBJ1-6|medium-sized
CASTKGQSNSPLHF
TGTGCCAGCACCAAGGGACAGTCTAATTCACCCCTCCACTTT
>TRBV7-2|NA|TRBJ1-6|medium-sized
CASSSGYNSPLHF
TGTGCCAGCAGCTCGGGATATAATTCACCCCTCCACTTT
>TRBV12-3/TRBV12-4|NA|TRBJ2-5|NA
CASSIVVRETQYF
TGTGCCAGCAGTATAGTCGTACGAGAGACCCAGTACTTC
>TRBV6-5|NA|TRBJ1-4|few
CASSFQTGDNEKLFF
TGTGCCAGCAGTTTCCAGACAGGAGATAATGAAAAACTGTTTTTT
>TRBV27|TRBD1|TRBJ1-4|medium-sized
CASSLVLQGGSNEKLFF
TGTGCCAGCAGTTTGGTTCTTCAGGGGGGGAGTAATGAAAAACTGTTTTTT
>TRBV7-9|NA|TRBJ1-1|medium-sized
CASSPPGRMNTEAFF
TGTGCCAGCAGCCCGCCGGGGAGGATGAACACTGAAGCTTTCTTT
>TRBV6-1|TRBD2|TRBJ2-3|medium-sized
CASTSSGVTDTQYF
TGTGCCAGCACGAGTAGCGGGGTCACAGATACGCAGTATTTT
>TRBV5-6|NA|TRBJ1-2|medium-sized
CASSFVSPGPYGYTF
TGTGCCAGCAGCTTTGTCTCTCCCGGCCCCTATGGCTACACCTTC
>TRBV28|TRBD2|TRBJ2-1|large
CASSFRLAGGRSSYNEQFF
TGTGCCAGCAGTTTTAGACTAGCGGGAGGAAGGAGCTCCTACAATGAGCAGTTCTTC
>TRBV29-1|NA|TRBJ1-6|medium-sized
CSVAEGPGGDSPLHF
TGCAGCGTCGCCGAGGGACCGGGAGGGGATTCACCCCTCCACTTT
>TRBV28|NA|TRBJ2-1|NA
CASSLAVSPFDEQFF
TGTGCCAGCAGTTTAGCAGTATCCCCATTCGATGAGCAGTTCTTC
>TRBV27|NA|TRBJ1-1|medium-sized
CASSPGQHTEAFF
TGTGCCAGCAGTCCAGGGCAGCACACTGAAGCTTTCTTT
>TRBV6-5|TRBD1|TRBJ2-1|NA
CASGGTGPYNEQFF
TGTGCCAGCGGCGGGACAGGGCCCTACAATGAGCAGTTCTTC
>TRBV28|NA|TRBJ2-7|large
CASSLSVSYEQYF
TGTGCCAGCAGTTTAAGCGTCTCCTACGAGCAGTACTTC
>TRBV28|TRBD2|TRBJ2-2|NA
CASSKTSEAGELFF
TGTGCCAGCAGTAAGACTAGCGAGGCCGGGGAGCTGTTTTTT
>TRBV30|NA|TRBJ1-5|medium-sized
CAWSVGGLHQPQHF
TGTGCCTGGAGTGTAGGGGGTCTTCATCAGCCCCAGCATTTT
>TRBV5-1|NA|TRBJ2-2|medium-sized
CASSFPTGQVFTGELFF
TGCGCCAGCAGCTTTCCGACAGGTCAGGTTTTCACCGGGGAGCTGTTTTTT
>TRBV7-2|TRBD2|TRBJ2-7|NA
CASSLEAGGPEQYF
TGTGCCAGCAGCTTAGAAGCGGGAGGGCCGGAGCAGTACTTC
>TRBV2|NA|TRBJ1-4|NA
CASSEGETATNEKLFF
TGTGCCAGCAGTGAAGGGGAGACAGCAACTAATGAAAAACTGTTTTTT
>TRBV4-2|NA|TRBJ2-2|medium-sized
CASSQEGGRTGELFF
TGTGCCAGCAGCCAAGAGGGGGGGCGGACCGGGGAGCTGTTTTTT
>TRBV5-1|NA|TRBJ2-2|large
CASSSGLTTGELFF
TGCGCCAGCAGCTCGGGACTCACCACCGGGGAGCTGTTTTTT
>TRBV11-2|TRBD2|TRBJ2-3|medium-sized
CASSLLASGGNTDTQYF
TGTGCCAGCAGCTTACTTGCTAGCGGGGGAAACACAGATACGCAGTATTTT
>TRBV28|TRBD1|TRBJ1-4|NA
CASSSAPGTDQEKLFF
TGTGCCAGCAGTTCCGCCCCGGGGACAGATCAAGAAAAACTGTTTTTT